Each of the 5 T cell receptor beta chains below was sequenced from the same sample in a study of blood T cell repertoires in COVID-19. Libraries were prepared by immunoSEQ multiplex PCR; TCRdb keeps only in-frame clonotypes and omits some of them. Seen here are fewer than 150,000 clones, 85% to 90% observed once, and the top ten hold 3.8%. Sequencing used peripheral blood. These receptors were taken from a woman aged 55-70 years with COVID-19, enrolled during active disease.

V gene TRBV15 combines with J gene TRBJ1-4; perhaps TRBD1 as D (5 bases). Germline values: CDR1 LNHNV, CDR2 YYDKDF (reference sequence). V lost 0 bases and J 7 bases, leaving 15 bases between the germline ends. This CDR3 region has 16 residues. This CDR3 reads CATSRDHQGISEKLFF. As DNA, the CDR3 is TGTGCCACCAGCAGAGATCATCAGGGCATAAGTGAAAAACTGTTTTTT.

The V gene is TRBV6-2 or TRBV6-3, the J gene TRBJ1-2; D gene ambiguous. Germline CDR1 reads MNHEY; CDR2 reads SVGEGT. Trimming removed 6 bases from V and 4 bases from J, with 27 bases in between. The CDR3 has 18 amino acids. As DNA, the CDR3 is TGTGCCAGCAGCCTAAGAGGATTCCTATCAAGGGAGGTCTATGGCTACACCTTC. The encoded protein is CASSLRGFLSREVYGYTF.

The chain recombines TRBV20-1 with TRBJ2-7; possible D gene TRBD1, 6 bases. The germline V gene encodes CDR1 DFQATT and CDR2 SNEGSKA (reference sequence). The CDR3 is 11 residues long. V dropped 5 bases and J dropped 6 bases, with 11 bases sitting between them. CDR3 amino acids: CSAEKTGEQYF. CDR3 in DNA: TGCAGTGCTGAGAAGACAGGCGAGCAGTACTTC.

This sequence joins TRBV27 and TRBJ2-6; the D gene is possibly TRBD1 (5 bases). The CDR3 extends over 17 amino acids. Germline values: CDR1 MNHEY, CDR2 SMNVEV (reference sequence). V lost 3 bases and J 0 bases, leaving 12 bases between the germline ends. CDR3 DNA: TGTGCCAGCAGTTTCTGGGGCCGGCACTCTGGGGCCAACGTCCTGACTTTC. Translation gives CASSFWGRHSGANVLTF.

This chain links TRBV3-1 (or the pseudogene TRBV3-2) with TRBJ2-3; 11 bases map to TRBD2. With 1 base clipped from V and 2 bases from J, the junction kept 8 bases outside the gene matches. The CDR3 has 18 amino acids. Germline CDR1 and CDR2: LGHDT and YNNKEL (reference sequence). The CDR3 region is CASSQGLLAGDYTDTQYF. The CDR3 nucleotides read TGTGCCAGCAGCCAAGGCTTACTAGCGGGGGATTACACAGATACGCAGTATTTT.